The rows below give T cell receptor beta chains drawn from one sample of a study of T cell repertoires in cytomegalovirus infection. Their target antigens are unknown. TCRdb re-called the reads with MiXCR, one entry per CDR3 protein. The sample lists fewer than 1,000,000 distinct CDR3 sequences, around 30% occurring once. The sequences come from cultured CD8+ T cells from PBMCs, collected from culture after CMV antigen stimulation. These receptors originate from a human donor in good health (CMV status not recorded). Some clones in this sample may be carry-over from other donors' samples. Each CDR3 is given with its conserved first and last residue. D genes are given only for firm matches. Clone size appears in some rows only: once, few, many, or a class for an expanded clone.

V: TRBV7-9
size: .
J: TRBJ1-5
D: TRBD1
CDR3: CASSLVPYRGVGHSNQPQHF
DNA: TGTGCCAGCAGCTTAGTACCTTACAGGGGTGTGGGACATAGCAATCAGCCCCAGCATTTT

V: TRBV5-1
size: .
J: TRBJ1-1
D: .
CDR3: CASSPERRTEAFF
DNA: TGCGCCAGCAGCCCTGAAAGGAGGACTGAAGCTTTCTTT

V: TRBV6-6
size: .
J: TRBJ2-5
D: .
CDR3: CASSSDPETQYF
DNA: TGTGCCAGCAGCTCAGACCCGGAGACCCAGTACTTC

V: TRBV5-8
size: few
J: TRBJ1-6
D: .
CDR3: CASSWTASSYNSPLHF
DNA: TGTGCCAGCAGTTGGACGGCCAGCTCCTATAATTCACCCCTCCACTTT

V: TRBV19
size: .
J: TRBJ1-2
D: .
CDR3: CASSPTGRQDGYTF
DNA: TGTGCCAGTAGTCCCACTGGACGTCAGGATGGCTACACCTTC

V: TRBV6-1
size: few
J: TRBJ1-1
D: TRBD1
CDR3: CASSEWLGGWTEAFF
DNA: TGTGCCAGCAGTGAATGGTTAGGGGGCTGGACTGAAGCTTTCTTT

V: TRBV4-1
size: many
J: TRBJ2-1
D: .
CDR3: CASCRVLSSYNEQFF
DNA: TGCGCCAGCTGCCGAGTCCTGAGCTCCTACAATGAGCAGTTCTTC

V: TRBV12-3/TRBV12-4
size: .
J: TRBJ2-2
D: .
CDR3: CASSSPSSGELFF
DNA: TGTGCCAGCAGTTCCCCTAGTTCCGGGGAGCTGTTTTTT

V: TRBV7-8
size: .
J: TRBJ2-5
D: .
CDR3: CASSLEKETQYF
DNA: TGTGCCAGCAGCTTAGAGAAAGAGACCCAGTACTTC

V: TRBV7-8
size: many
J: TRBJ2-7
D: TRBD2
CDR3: CASSGGGTSGGYEQYF
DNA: TGTGCCAGCAGCGGGGGGGGGACTAGCGGGGGCTACGAGCAGTACTTC

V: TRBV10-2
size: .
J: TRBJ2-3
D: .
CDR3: CASSRIGGDLPDTQYF
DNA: TGCGCCAGCAGCCGGATAGGGGGGGATCTTCCGGATACGCAGTATTTT

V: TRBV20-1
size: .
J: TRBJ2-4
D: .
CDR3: CSARGSFSAKNIQYF
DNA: TGCAGTGCTAGAGGCAGTTTTTCGGCCAAAAACATTCAGTACTTC

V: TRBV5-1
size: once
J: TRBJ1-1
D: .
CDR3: CASSLGGSNTESFF
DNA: TGCGCCAGCAGCTTGGGCGGTAGCAACACTGAATCTTTCTTT

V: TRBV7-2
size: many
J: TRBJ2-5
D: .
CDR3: CASRDTGRETQYF
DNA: TGTGCCAGCAGGGACACAGGGAGGGAGACCCAGTACTTC

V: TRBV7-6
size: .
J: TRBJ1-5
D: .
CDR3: CASSLGGVQPRHF
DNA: TGTGCCAGCAGCTTAGGAGGAGTACAGCCCCGGCATTTT

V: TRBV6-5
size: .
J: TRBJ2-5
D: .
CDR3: CASTWTGGETQYF
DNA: TGTGCCAGCACCTGGACAGGAGGGGAGACCCAGTACTTC

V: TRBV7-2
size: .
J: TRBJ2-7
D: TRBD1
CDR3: CASSLAGTGVYEQYF
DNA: TGTGCCAGCAGCTTGGCCGGGACAGGGGTTTACGAGCAGTACTTC

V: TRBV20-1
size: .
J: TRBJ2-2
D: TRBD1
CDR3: CSAWSVQGAAGELFF
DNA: TGCAGTGCCTGGTCGGTACAGGGGGCCGCCGGGGAGCTGTTTTTT

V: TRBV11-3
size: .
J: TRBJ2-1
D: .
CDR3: CASSSGTDGYNEQFF
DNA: TGTGCCAGCAGCTCCGGGACTGACGGCTACAATGAGCAGTTCTTC

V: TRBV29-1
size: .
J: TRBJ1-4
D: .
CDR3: CSADWGGKLFF
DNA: TGCAGCGCAGATTGGGGTGGGAAACTGTTTTTT

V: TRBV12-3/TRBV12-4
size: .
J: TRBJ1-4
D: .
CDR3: CASSPRGGEARKLFF
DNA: TGTGCCAGCAGTCCCCGGGGCGGGGAAGCCCGAAAACTGTTTTTT

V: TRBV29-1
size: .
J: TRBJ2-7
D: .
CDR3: CSVALDEQYF
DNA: TGCAGCGTTGCCCTGGACGAGCAGTACTTC

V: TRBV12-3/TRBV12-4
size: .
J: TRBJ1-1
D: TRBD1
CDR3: CASSLDPTGYTEAFF
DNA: TGTGCCAGCAGTTTAGACCCGACAGGGTACACTGAAGCTTTCTTT

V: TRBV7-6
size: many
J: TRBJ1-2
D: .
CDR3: CASSPETAVGGYTF
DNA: TGTGCCAGCAGCCCGGAGACAGCGGTCGGGGGCTACACCTTC

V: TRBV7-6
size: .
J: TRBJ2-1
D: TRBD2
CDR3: CASSPFLAGGSHEQFF
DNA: TGTGCCAGCAGCCCCTTCCTAGCGGGGGGAAGCCATGAGCAGTTCTTC

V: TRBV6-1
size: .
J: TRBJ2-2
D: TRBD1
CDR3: CASSATGAAVKPGQVTGELFF
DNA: TGTGCCAGCAGTGCCACCGGCGCGGCGGTCAAACCGGGACAGGTCACCGGGGAGCTGTTTTTT

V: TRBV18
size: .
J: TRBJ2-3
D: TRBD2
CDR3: CASSPLTGGPQDTQYF
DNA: TGTGCCAGCTCACCACTGACGGGGGGGCCGCAAGATACGCAGTATTTT

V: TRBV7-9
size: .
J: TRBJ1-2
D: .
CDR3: CASSLGSGREYGYTF
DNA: TGTGCCAGCAGCTTAGGGTCCGGGAGAGAGTATGGCTACACCTTC

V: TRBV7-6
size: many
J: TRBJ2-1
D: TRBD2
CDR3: CASSSSGGLTYNEQFF
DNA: TGTGCCAGCAGCTCAAGCGGGGGGCTCACCTACAATGAGCAGTTCTTC

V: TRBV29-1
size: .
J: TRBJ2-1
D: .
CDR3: CSVPLPGAYNEQFF
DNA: TGCAGCGTTCCTCTACCGGGGGCCTACAATGAGCAGTTCTTC

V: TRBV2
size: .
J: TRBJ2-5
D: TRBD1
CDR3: CASSEALRTGSQETQYF
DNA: TGTGCCAGCAGTGAAGCGCTTCGGACAGGAAGTCAAGAGACCCAGTACTTC

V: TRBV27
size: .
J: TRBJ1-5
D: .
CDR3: CASSLVRDNGQPQHF
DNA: TGTGCCAGCAGTTTAGTAAGAGACAACGGGCAGCCCCAGCATTTT

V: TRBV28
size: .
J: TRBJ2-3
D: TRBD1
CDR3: CASSRGQGANTQYF
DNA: TGTGCCAGCAGCCGGGGACAGGGGGCGAATACGCAGTATTTT

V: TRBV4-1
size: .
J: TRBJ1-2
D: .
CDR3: CASSQGPINVKDSTYGYTF
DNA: TGCGCCAGCAGCCAAGGACCCATAAACGTAAAGGACAGCACCTATGGCTACACCTTC

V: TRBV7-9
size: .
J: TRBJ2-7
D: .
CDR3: CASSLIRSGQYF
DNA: TGTGCCAGCAGCTTAATCCGTTCTGGGCAGTACTTC

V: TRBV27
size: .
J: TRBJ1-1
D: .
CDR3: CASSLTVSTEAFF
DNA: TGTGCCAGCAGTTTGACAGTTTCTACTGAAGCTTTCTTT

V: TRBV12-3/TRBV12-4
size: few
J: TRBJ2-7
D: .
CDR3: CASSFSPTDPRDGEQYF
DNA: TGTGCCAGCAGTTTCTCCCCGACAGACCCAAGAGACGGCGAGCAGTACTTC

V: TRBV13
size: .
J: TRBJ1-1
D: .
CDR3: CASSLSDMNTEAFF
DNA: TGTGCCAGCAGCTTATCGGATATGAACACTGAAGCTTTCTTT

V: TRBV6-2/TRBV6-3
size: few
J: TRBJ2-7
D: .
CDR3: CASSQTRGASYEQYF
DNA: TGTGCCAGCAGCCAGACTCGGGGGGCTTCCTACGAGCAGTACTTC

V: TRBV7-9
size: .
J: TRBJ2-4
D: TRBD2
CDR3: CASSFPLADIQYF
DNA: TGTGCCAGCAGCTTCCCCCTAGCGGACATTCAGTACTTC

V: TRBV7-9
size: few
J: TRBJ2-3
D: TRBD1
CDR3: CASRYLRDRGTDTQYF
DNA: TGTGCCAGCAGATACCTACGGGACAGGGGCACAGATACGCAGTATTTT

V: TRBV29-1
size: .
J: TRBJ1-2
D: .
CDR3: CSVTLNFSPANYGYTF
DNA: TGCAGCGTGACCCTTAATTTTAGTCCAGCTAACTATGGCTACACCTTC